This TCR beta chain is drawn from a study of CD8 T cells in ankylosing spondylitis. There are 13 residues in the CDR3. The V and J ends lost 6 bases and 7 bases respectively, with 13 bases between them. Germline values: CDR1 ENHRY, CDR2 SYGVKD. With molecular barcodes, quantitative 5'-RACE was used to make the TCR beta libraries. TCRdb analysed the 5' RACE reads with MiXCR anew, one entry per CDR3 protein. The sample holds about 310,000 distinct CDR3 sequences, about 20% seen once. This clonotype was seen a handful of times. Its matching antigen is unknown. General study points: A number of the motif variants had already been described in reactive arthritis synovial fluid and blood. Disease-linked clones had a CD8+ phenotype and relatively low frequency in peripheral blood. Among TCR beta sequences, a motif of roughly 8 highly homologous variants appeared characteristic of ankylosing spondylitis blood.

Source material: blood, either unsorted or a sorted T cell fraction (not recorded which). The genes are TRBV10-3 and TRBJ1-5, with D tentatively TRBD1 (5 bases). The receptor comes from a female donor with ankylosing spondylitis or in good health (not recorded which). This CDR3 is CAIRGTPGQPQHF. CDR3 DNA: TGTGCCATCAGGGGGACCCCCGGGCAGCCCCAGCATTTT.